The 11 T cell receptor beta chains reported below all come from one sample, sequenced in a study of glioma-infiltrating T cells. Using RNA template, CDR3s of TCR alpha and beta were amplified with iRepertoire arm-PCR. Using its own MiXCR run on the multiplex PCR reads, TCRdb lists one record per CDR3 protein. The sample lists 300,000 to 450,000 distinct CDR3 sequences; less than 50% were seen once. Sequencing was performed on glioma tissue, nonneoplastic brain tissue, or PBMCs (not recorded which). The receptors derive from a human donor with low-grade glioma or glioblastoma, undergoing nonglioma brain surgery, or in good health (not recorded which).

The chain couples TRBV6-5 to TRBJ2-2, with 11 bases lining up with TRBD2. The CDR3 runs 17 residues. V trimming: 0 bases; J trimming: 5 bases; junction bases outside the gene matches: 5. Germline CDR1 MNHEY, CDR2 SVGAGI. CDR3: CASSYSILAGETGELFF. Here the CDR3 DNA reads TGTGCCAGCAGTTACTCGATACTAGCGGGAGAGACCGGGGAGCTGTTTTTT.

This clonotype was counted only a few times. This rearrangement joins TRBV6-1 to TRBJ2-7, with no clear D. The germline V gene encodes CDR1 MNHNS and CDR2 SASEGT. This CDR3 is built from 13 residues. Deletions cut 5 bases from V and 6 bases from J, with 14 bases between. The CDR3 here is CASSRRSKGEQYF. The CDR3 DNA sequence: TGTGCCAGCAGTCGCCGATCGAAGGGCGAGCAGTACTTC.

About this clonotype itself: Given a much more abundant clone one base away, this may be a read error. This chain joins TRBV25-1 and TRBJ2-7, with D perhaps TRBD1 (6 bases). The CDR3 extends over 15 amino acids. Germline V gene lookup returns CDR1 MGHDK and CDR2 SYGVNS. The CDR3 is CASSAKSGVRYEQHF. The CDR3 DNA follows: TGTGCCAGCAGTGCCAAGTCAGGGGTACGCTACGAGCAGCACTTC.

This clonotype has only a few counts. The chain carries TRBV2 and TRBJ1-1; the match to TRBD1 covers 8 bases. Per germline, CDR1 SNHLY and CDR2 FYNNEI. The CDR3 is 13 residues long. V shed 4 bases and J 7 bases; nucleotides not matched to a gene: 5. CDR3 loop: CASSAQGAGEAFF. As DNA, the CDR3 is TGTGCCAGCAGTGCGCAGGGGGCTGGTGAAGCTTTCTTT.

Notes on this clonotype: A much more abundant neighbour one base away suggests this may be a read error. V is TRBV5-1 and J is TRBJ2-7; 7 positions agree with TRBD1. The CDR3 contains 13 residues. Trimming took 10 bases from V and 5 from J; bases not matched to a gene: 12. Germline lookup yields CDR1 SGHRS and CDR2 YFSETQ. CDR3 in amino acids: CAGKETGSNEQYF. Here the CDR3 DNA reads TGCGCCGGCAAGGAGACAGGGAGCAACGAGCAGTACTTC.

The V and J genes are TRBV12-3 or TRBV12-4 and TRBJ2-7; 11 bases line up with TRBD2. The CDR3 extends over 16 amino acids. The J segment lost 0 bases and the V segment lost 4 bases, leaving 5 bases of the junction unmatched. The CDR3 here is CASSSSTSGSSYEQYF. The CDR3 coding sequence is TGTGCCAGCAGTTCCTCAACTAGCGGGAGCTCCTACGAGCAGTACTTC.

The chain links TRBV20-1 to TRBJ1-1; D not resolved. V gave up 8 bases and J gave up 4 bases, with 14 bases separating them. The CDR3 contains 12 residues. The germline V gene encodes CDR1 DFQATT and CDR2 SNEGSKA (reference sequence). CDR3 in amino acids: CSPKIMSTEAFF. The CDR3 nucleotides are TGCAGTCCCAAGATCATGAGCACTGAAGCTTTCTTT.

This clonotype was detected a few times. DNA of the CDR3: TGTGCCAGCAGCGAATGGACCTCGCTGAACACTGAAGCTTTCTTT. Its protein product is CASSEWTSLNTEAFF. The chain uses TRBV7-2 and TRBJ1-1; D unclear. With 5 bases removed from V and 0 bases from J, the gap between germline ends came to 13 bases. The CDR3 totals 15 residues. CDR1 and CDR2 from the germline V gene are SGHTA and FQGNSA.

In regard to this clonotype: As the CDR3 is not closed by the conserved phenylalanine or tryptophan, this likely results from a read error. This rearrangement joins TRBV7-6 to TRBJ2-7; 9 positions match TRBD2. There are 17 residues in the CDR3. V lost 5 bases and J lost 4; bases outside the gene matches: 15. Germline values: CDR1 SGHVS, CDR2 FNYEAQ. CDR3 bases: TGTGCCAGCAGCCCCTACTCAACGAGGACTAGCGAATACGAGCAGTACTAC. Its translation is CASSPYSTRTSEYEQYY.

This rearrangement joins TRBV10-2 to TRBJ1-3, with TRBD1 matching over 7 bases. Trimming cost V 5 bases and J 2 bases; bases outside gene matches: 9. Germline lookup yields CDR1 WSHSY and CDR2 SAAADI. The CDR3 loop spans 16 amino acids. The DNA of the CDR3 is TGCGCCAGCAGTCACCCCAGAGACAGGGCTGGAAACACCATATATTTT. It encodes CASSHPRDRAGNTIYF.

Concerning this clonotype itself: It may be a read error: a sequence one base away is much more abundant. V and J are TRBV20-1 and TRBJ2-6, with D uncertain. The CDR3 has 14 residues. V lost 8 bases and J 0 bases, leaving 11 bases between the germline ends. CDR1 and CDR2 (germline): DFQATT, SNEGSKA (reference sequence). CDR3 amino acids: CSPDAPSGANVLTF. Here the CDR3 DNA reads TGCAGTCCCGATGCTCCCTCTGGGGCCAACGTCCTGACTTTC.